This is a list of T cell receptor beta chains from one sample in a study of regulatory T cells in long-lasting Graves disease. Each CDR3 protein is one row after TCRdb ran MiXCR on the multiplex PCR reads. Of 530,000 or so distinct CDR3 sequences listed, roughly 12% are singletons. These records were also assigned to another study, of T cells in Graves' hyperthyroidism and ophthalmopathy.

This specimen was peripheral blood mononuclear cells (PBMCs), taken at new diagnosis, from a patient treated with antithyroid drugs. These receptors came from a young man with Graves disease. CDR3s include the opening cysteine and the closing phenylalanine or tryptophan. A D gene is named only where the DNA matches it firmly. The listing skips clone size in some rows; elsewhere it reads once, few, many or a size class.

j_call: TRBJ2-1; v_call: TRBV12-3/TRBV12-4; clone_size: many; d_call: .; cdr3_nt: TGTGCCAGCAGTCACTGGGGCCTCTACACGGGGAATGAGCAGTTCTTC; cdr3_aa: CASSHWGLYTGNEQFF
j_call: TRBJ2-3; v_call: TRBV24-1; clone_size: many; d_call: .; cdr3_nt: TGTGCCACCAGTGATGTATCTAGTACGGCAGATACGCAGTATTTT; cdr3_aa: CATSDVSSTADTQYF
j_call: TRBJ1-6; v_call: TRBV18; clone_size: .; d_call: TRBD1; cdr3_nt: TGTGCCAGCTCACCCGACAGGGGATCACCCCTCCACTTT; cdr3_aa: CASSPDRGSPLHF
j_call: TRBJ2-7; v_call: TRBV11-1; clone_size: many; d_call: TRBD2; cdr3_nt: TGTTCTAGCGGGAGCTACTACGAGCAGTACTTC; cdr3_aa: CSSGSYYEQYF
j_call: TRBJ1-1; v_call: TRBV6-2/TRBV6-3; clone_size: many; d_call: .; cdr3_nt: TGTGCCAGCACCCGGGACCGTTGGGACACTGAAGCTTTCTTT; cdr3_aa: CASTRDRWDTEAFF
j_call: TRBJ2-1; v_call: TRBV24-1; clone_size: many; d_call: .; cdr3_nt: TGTGCCACCAGTGATTTGGGCGGTGGGAGAAGGGACAATGAGCAGTTCTTC; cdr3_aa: CATSDLGGGRRDNEQFF
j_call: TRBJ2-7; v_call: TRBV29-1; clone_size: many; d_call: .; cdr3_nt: TGCAGCGTTGGTGGGCAGCCCTACGAGCAGTACTTC; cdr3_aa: CSVGGQPYEQYF
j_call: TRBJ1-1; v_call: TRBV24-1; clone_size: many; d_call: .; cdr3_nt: TGTGCCACCAGCCAGGGAGGGGGGAGCACTGAAGCTTTCTTT; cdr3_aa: CATSQGGGSTEAFF
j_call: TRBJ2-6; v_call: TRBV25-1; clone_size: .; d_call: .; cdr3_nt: TGTGCCAGCAGTGAGACAGCTGGGGCCAACGTCCTGACTTTC; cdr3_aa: CASSETAGANVLTF
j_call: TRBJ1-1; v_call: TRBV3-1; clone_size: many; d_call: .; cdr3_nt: TGTGCCAGCAGCCGGTTGGCCACTGAAGCTTTCTTT; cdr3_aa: CASSRLATEAFF
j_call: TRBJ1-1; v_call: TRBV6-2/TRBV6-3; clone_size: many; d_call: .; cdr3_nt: TGTGCCAGCAGTTACTCAGGGGAGTCTCTGGAAGCTTTCTTT; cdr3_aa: CASSYSGESLEAFF
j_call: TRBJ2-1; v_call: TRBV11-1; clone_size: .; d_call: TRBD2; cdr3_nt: TGTGCCAGCAGCTTAGTGGTGACTAGCTTTGGAAATGAGCAGTTCTTC; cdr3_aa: CASSLVVTSFGNEQFF
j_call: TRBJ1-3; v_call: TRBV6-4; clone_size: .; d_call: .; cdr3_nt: TGTGCCATTATTTCCCGGGGGCCTGGAAACACCATATATTTT; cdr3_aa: CAIISRGPGNTIYF
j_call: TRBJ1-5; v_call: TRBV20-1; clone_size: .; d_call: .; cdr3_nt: TGCAGTGCTACAACAGGGAAGGGACAGCCCCAGCATTTT; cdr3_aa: CSATTGKGQPQHF
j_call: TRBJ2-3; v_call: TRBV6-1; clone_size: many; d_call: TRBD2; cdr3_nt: TGTGCCAGCAGTCGAGAGGGACTAGCGGGACTTAGCACAGATACGCAGTATTTT; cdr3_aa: CASSREGLAGLSTDTQYF
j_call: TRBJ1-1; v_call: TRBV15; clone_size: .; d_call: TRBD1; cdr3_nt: TGTGCCACCAGCAGAGATGGGGGACAGGGGTGGGGCACTGAAGCTTTCTTT; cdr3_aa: CATSRDGGQGWGTEAFF
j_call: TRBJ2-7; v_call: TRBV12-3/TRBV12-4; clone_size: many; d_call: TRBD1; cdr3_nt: TGTGCCAGCAGCCCCGGACAGGGAACATCCTACGAGCAGTACTTC; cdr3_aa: CASSPGQGTSYEQYF
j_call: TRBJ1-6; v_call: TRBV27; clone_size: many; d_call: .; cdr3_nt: TGTGCCAGCAGTTTATCCACGGGCCGGACATCACCCCTCCACTTT; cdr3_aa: CASSLSTGRTSPLHF
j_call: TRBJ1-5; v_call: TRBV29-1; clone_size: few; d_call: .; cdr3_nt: TGCAGCGCCCAGGGTTACAATCAGCCCCAGCATTTT; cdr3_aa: CSAQGYNQPQHF
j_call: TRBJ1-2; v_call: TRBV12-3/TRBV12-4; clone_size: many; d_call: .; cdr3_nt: TGTGCCAGCAGTTTCTCCAGGGCCTATGGCTACACCTTC; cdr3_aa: CASSFSRAYGYTF
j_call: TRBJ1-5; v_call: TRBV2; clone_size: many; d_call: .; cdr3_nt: TGTGCCAGCAGTGGAGGAAGTCAGCCCCAGCATTTT; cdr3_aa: CASSGGSQPQHF
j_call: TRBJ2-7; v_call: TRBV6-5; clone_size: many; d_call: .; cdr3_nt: TGTGCCAGCAGTTACTCTCCGGAGAACTCCTACGAGCAGTACTTC; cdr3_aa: CASSYSPENSYEQYF
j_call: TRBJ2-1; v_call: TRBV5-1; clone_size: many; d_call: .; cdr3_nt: TGCGCCAGCATGGGGGCACAAGGGGTTTCGTACAATGAGCAGTTCTTC; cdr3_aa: CASMGAQGVSYNEQFF
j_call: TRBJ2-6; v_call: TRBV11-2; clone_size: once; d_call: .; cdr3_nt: TGTGCCAGCAGCTTGGAGGCAGGGAGGTCGTCTGGGGCCAACGTCCTGACTTTC; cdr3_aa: CASSLEAGRSSGANVLTF
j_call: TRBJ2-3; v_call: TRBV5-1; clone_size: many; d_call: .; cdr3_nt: TGCGCCAGCAGCTTGACGGCAAGGACTTTAAGCACAGATACGCAGTATTTT; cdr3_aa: CASSLTARTLSTDTQYF
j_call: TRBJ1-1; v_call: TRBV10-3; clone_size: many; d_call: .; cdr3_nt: TGTGCCATCAGTGACCTAGACAGTGAAGCTTTCTTT; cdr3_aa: CAISDLDSEAFF